The clone carrying this T cell receptor beta chain was seen at least ten times. The CDR3 is 15 amino acids. J gave up 3 bases and V 2 bases, and 4 bases lay outside the gene matches. Germline values: CDR1 MNHNY, CDR2 SVGAGI (reference sequence). The data were taken from a study of neurological immune-mediated disorders. 5'RACE with 10-nucleotide random UMIs generated the cDNA. TCRdb reprocessed the 5' RACE reads via MiXCR and lists one record per CDR3 protein. The sample contains some 60,000 distinct CDR3 sequences, 2% to 2.5% of which appear only once. The sample taken for sequencing was PBMCs. The chain combines TRBV6-6 with TRBJ2-7; 10 nucleotides match TRBD1. This receptor was obtained from a man between 45 and 60 years old with multiple sclerosis. This CDR3 reads CASSYPGTGDYEQYF. The CDR3 DNA reads TGTGCCAGCAGTTACCCCGGGACAGGGGACTACGAGCAGTACTTC.